These 30 T cell receptor beta chains were all obtained from the same sample, sequenced in a study of technical replicates of blood from a few donors. Sequenced by immunoSEQ multiplex PCR; TCRdb stores in-frame clones only, minus some. The sample gives 65,000 to 95,000 clones, around nine tenths of which show up once; approximately 0.27% is in the top ten. Sequenced input: T cells isolated from PBMCs. These receptors were obtained from a human donor in good health.

This chain joins TRBV19 and TRBJ2-1, with 7 bases identical to TRBD1. V lost 7 bases to trimming and J lost 8 bases; unmatched junction nucleotides: 8. The germline V gene has CDR1 LNHDA and CDR2 SQIVND (reference sequence). The CDR3 contains 13 residues. The CDR3 protein is CASTRGTADEQFF. The CDR3 coding sequence is TGTGCCAGTACAAGGGGGACAGCCGATGAGCAGTTCTTC.

This chain uses TRBV5-1 with TRBJ2-5; 8 bases fit TRBD1. Germline V lookup: CDR1 SGHRS, CDR2 YFSETQ. The CDR3 consists of 15 residues. The ends lost 3 bases at V and 2 bases at J; junction bases unmatched: 6. CDR3 loop: CASSYGQGQQETQYF. The CDR3 nucleotides are TGCGCCAGCAGCTACGGACAGGGTCAACAAGAGACCCAGTACTTC. The full variable domain, rest sourced from reference TRBV5-1 and TRBJ2-5, is KAGVTQTPRYLIKTRGQQVTLSCSPISGHRSVSWYQQTPGQGLQFLFEYFSETQRNKGNFPGRFSGRQFSNSRSEMNVSTLELGDSALYLCASSYGQGQQETQYFGPGTRLLVL.

The chain uses TRBV30 and TRBJ1-6; 8 nucleotides agree with TRBD1. The J segment lost 7 bases and the V segment lost 2 bases, leaving 4 bases of the junction unmatched. CDR1 is GTSNPN and CDR2 is SVGIG in the germline V gene (reference sequence). The CDR3 spans 14 residues. CDR3 residues: CAWSTGQGNSPLHF. CDR3 coding DNA: TGTGCCTGGAGTACCGGACAGGGAAATTCACCCCTCCACTTT.

This clone occurred a few times. The rearrangement uses TRBV15 and TRBJ1-3; D is possibly TRBD1 (5 bases). V dropped 3 bases and J dropped 0 bases, with 9 bases sitting between them. This CDR3 is 15 amino acids long. Germline V gene sequence: CDR1 LNHNV, CDR2 YYDKDF (reference sequence). In DNA, the CDR3 is TGTGCCACCAGCAGTAGGGGCGACTCTGGAAACACCATATATTTT. As protein: CATSSRGDSGNTIYF.

The chain recombines TRBV27 with TRBJ2-3; D call uncertain. This CDR3 has 14 residues. V dropped 1 base and J dropped 5 bases, with 10 bases sitting between them. Germline lookup yields CDR1 MNHEY and CDR2 SMNVEV (reference sequence). The CDR3 nucleotides are TGTGCCAGCAGTTTATATCCCACACAAGATACGCAGTATTTT. It specifies CASSLYPTQDTQYF.

The chain recombines TRBV11-3 with TRBJ2-1, with D maybe TRBD1 (6 bases). The germline gives CDR1 SGHNT, CDR2 YENEEA. The CDR3 sequence is 14 residues long. Trimming removed 3 bases from V and 6 bases from J, with 12 bases in between. The DNA for the CDR3 is TGTGCCAGCAGCTTTTTGTACAGGGCCAATGAGCAGTTCTTC. Amino acid sequence: CASSFLYRANEQFF.

V and J are TRBV27 and TRBJ1-3, with 7 bases aligning to TRBD1. Germline V gene sequence: CDR1 MNHEY, CDR2 SMNVEV (reference sequence). The CDR3 has 15 amino acids. After removal of 5 bases from V and 0 bases from J, the junction contained 4 bases not matched to a gene. The DNA of the CDR3 is TGTGCCAGCAGTCGACAGGGACTCTCTGGAAACACCATATATTTT. It translates to CASSRQGLSGNTIYF.

The V call is TRBV27, the J call TRBJ2-7; 7 bases align to TRBD1. Trimming took 6 bases from V and 3 from J; bases not matched to a gene: 8. Germline CDR1 MNHEY, CDR2 SMNVEV (reference sequence). The CDR3 has 14 amino acids. The CDR3 is CASRRNRDSYEQYF. DNA for the CDR3: TGTGCCAGCAGACGAAACCGGGACAGCTACGAGCAGTACTTC.

This clone is a singleton in its sample. J is TRBJ2-1 and V is TRBV7-6, with TRBD2 matching 12 bases. V shed 5 bases, J shed 10 bases, and the junction held 9 bases outside the gene matches. The CDR3 consists of 15 residues. Looked up from germline, CDR1 is SGHVS and CDR2 is FNYEAQ. The CDR3 coding sequence is TGTGCCAGCAGCCGGCGACTAGCGGGAGTACGGGAGCAGTTCTTC. Protein sequence: CASSRRLAGVREQFF.

V gene TRBV27 combines with J gene TRBJ2-3, with D unresolved. The CDR3 totals 13 residues. V was clipped by 6 bases and J by 4 bases, with 11 bases between them. The germline V gene has CDR1 MNHEY and CDR2 SMNVEV (reference sequence). The CDR3 nucleotides read TGTGCCAGCAGAGACATACTTCCAGATACGCAGTATTTT. Translated, it gives CASRDILPDTQYF.

J is TRBJ2-1 and V is TRBV7-9; 8 positions agree with TRBD1. J was trimmed by 8 bases and V by 5 bases; bases with no gene match: 8. The CDR3 contains 14 residues. Germline CDR1 reads SEHNR; CDR2 reads FQNEAQ (reference sequence). CDR3 sequence reads: CASSPSGQDDEQFF. The CDR3 nucleotides are TGTGCCAGCAGCCCGTCGGGACAGGACGATGAGCAGTTCTTC.

This chain joins TRBV27 and TRBJ2-3; TRBD2 aligns across 9 bases. CDR1 and CDR2 from the germline V gene are MNHEY and SMNVEV (reference sequence). V gave up 6 bases and J gave up 1 base; unmatched junction bases: 5. The CDR3 runs to 15 residues. CDR3 sequence: CASSPPSGGTDTQYF. CDR3 bases: TGTGCCAGCAGCCCTCCTAGCGGGGGCACAGATACGCAGTATTTT.

The rearrangement joins TRBV5-6 to TRBJ2-7, with D tentatively TRBD1 (6 bases). Looked up from germline, CDR1 is SGHDT and CDR2 is YYEEEE. The V end was cut by 5 bases, the J end by 2 bases, with 14 bases between. The CDR3 contains 14 residues. For the CDR3, the DNA is TGTGCCAGCAGTCCACAGGGCTTTCCCTACGAGCAGTACTTC. It codes for CASSPQGFPYEQYF.

The chain is built from TRBV5-4 and TRBJ2-7; no clear D. The germline V and J ends were trimmed by 0 bases and 2 bases, with 6 bases remaining between them. Germline assignment: CDR1 SGHNT and CDR2 YYREEE (reference sequence). The CDR3 sequence is 13 residues long. CDR3 loop: CASSLEHPYEQYF. CDR3 DNA sequence: TGTGCCAGCAGCTTGGAACATCCCTACGAGCAGTACTTC.

This chain uses TRBV13 with TRBJ2-1, with TRBD2 matching over 10 bases. The CDR3 is made up of 15 amino acids. V lost 0 bases, J lost 8 bases, and 4 bases stayed unmatched. Germline V gene sequence: CDR1 PRHDT, CDR2 FYEKMQ (reference sequence). The CDR3 spells CASSLGLAGDHEQFF. The CDR3 region has the DNA TGTGCCAGCAGCTTAGGGCTAGCGGGGGACCATGAGCAGTTCTTC.

This clone came up once. The rearrangement uses TRBV19 and TRBJ1-1; D is unclear. Germline assignment: CDR1 LNHDA and CDR2 SQIVND (reference sequence). The V end lost 6 bases, the J end lost 1 base, and 9 bases lay between the germline ends. The CDR3 totals 13 residues. In DNA, the CDR3 is TGTGCCAGTAGGAAAACAGCGAACACTGAAGCTTTCTTT. This sequence encodes CASRKTANTEAFF.

This clone was found a few times. The chain carries TRBV5-6 and TRBJ1-1, with D tentatively TRBD1 (5 bases). This CDR3 is built from 12 residues. Germline lookup yields CDR1 SGHDT and CDR2 YYEEEE. V gave up 3 bases and J gave up 7 bases, with 10 bases separating them. The CDR3 DNA reads as TGTGCCAGCAGCTCCTCAGGGATTGAAGCTTTCTTT. This sequence encodes CASSSSGIEAFF.

The V call is TRBV7-6, the J call TRBJ1-4; D perhaps matches TRBD1 (5 bases). Germline V gives CDR1 SGHVS, CDR2 FNYEAQ. The CDR3 is 15 residues long. Trimming shortened V by 2 bases and J by 5 bases, and 12 bases separated the two germline ends. CDR3 DNA: TGTGCCAGCAGCTTAAAGCAGGGTAGAAATGAAAAACTGTTTTTT. This translates into CASSLKQGRNEKLFF.

The chain carries TRBV7-6 and TRBJ2-7; 8 nucleotides match TRBD1. This CDR3 is built from 14 residues. V shed 5 bases, J shed 6 bases, and the junction held 9 bases outside the gene matches. Germline values: CDR1 SGHVS, CDR2 FNYEAQ. This CDR3 is CASSPGQGAREQYF. The CDR3 DNA sequence: TGTGCCAGCAGCCCCGGACAGGGCGCGCGCGAGCAGTACTTC.

J is TRBJ2-3 and V is TRBV4-1; D is perhaps TRBD2 (6 bases). The length of the CDR3 is 12 residues. The germline CDR1 and CDR2 sequences are MGHRA and YSYEKL. Between the trimmed V and J ends, which lost 7 bases and 6 bases, there was a span of 11 bases. CDR3 protein: CASIGGQDTQYF. DNA of the CDR3: TGCGCCAGCATAGGAGGGCAGGATACGCAGTATTTT.

The chain recombines TRBV2 with TRBJ2-4, with D tentatively TRBD1 (6 bases). Per germline, CDR1 SNHLY and CDR2 FYNNEI. Trimming pared 10 bases from V and 2 bases from J, leaving 9 bases between. CDR3 length: 12 residues. CDR3 nucleotide sequence: TGTGCCACACAGGGTCCCAAAAACATTCAGTACTTC. It encodes CATQGPKNIQYF.

The chain employs TRBV5-6 and TRBJ1-3; D is unresolved. V was clipped by 2 bases and J by 2 bases, with 11 bases between them. The CDR3 has 15 residues. Germline CDR1 is SGHDT and CDR2 is YYEEEE. The CDR3 here is CASSFRREAGNTIYF. The CDR3 DNA follows: TGTGCCAGCAGCTTCCGTCGTGAGGCTGGAAACACCATATATTTT.

The rearrangement links TRBV18 to TRBJ1-5; 10 bases line up with TRBD1. V lost 3 bases to trimming and J lost 4 bases; unmatched junction nucleotides: 3. The CDR3 has 15 amino acids. The germline V gene has CDR1 KGHSH and CDR2 LQKENI. The CDR3 DNA sequence: TGTGCCAGCTCACCTCGGACAGGGGGGAATCAGCCCCAGCATTTT. Translated, it gives CASSPRTGGNQPQHF.

In this sample, this clone turned up a few times. This sequence joins TRBV30 and TRBJ1-4; no reliable D call. CDR1 and CDR2 from the germline V gene are GTSNPN and SVGIG (reference sequence). V was trimmed by 5 bases and J by 8 bases, leaving 18 bases between them. The CDR3 covers 14 residues. The CDR3 DNA follows: TGTGCCTGGGGTGGTCTTATCGGTCCCGAAAAACTGTTTTTT. It specifies CAWGGLIGPEKLFF.

The chain uses TRBV7-6 and TRBJ2-5; weak D call: TRBD1 (6 bases). Germline values: CDR1 SGHVS, CDR2 FNYEAQ. V lost 2 bases, J lost 3 bases, and 13 bases lay in between. CDR3 length equals 15 residues. CDR3 sequence reads: CASSLNWDIKETQYF. CDR3 nucleotides: TGTGCCAGCAGCTTAAACTGGGACATTAAAGAGACCCAGTACTTC.

The genes are TRBV1 and TRBJ2-1; TRBD2, as called in the table, went unchecked against the DNA. TRBV1 is a listed pseudogene. CDR3 size: 22 residues. CDR3 DNA: TGCACCAGCAGCCAAAATCATCCCTACGGTAGCGGGGCCCCAGGTTGGTTCAATGAGCAGTTCTTC. It codes for CTSSQNHPYGSGAPGWFNEQFF.

This chain connects TRBV7-9 to TRBJ2-3; 10 bases align to TRBD1. Unmatched junction bases numbered 3, after V lost 1 base and J lost 2 bases. This CDR3 contains 16 residues. Germline CDR1 is SEHNR and CDR2 is FQNEAQ (reference sequence). The CDR3 region has the DNA TGTGCCAGCAGCTTAGAAGGGACAGGGGCCACAGATACGCAGTATTTT. Its protein product is CASSLEGTGATDTQYF.

The chain uses TRBV11-2 and TRBJ2-7; 9 bases fit TRBD2. CDR3 length: 15 amino acids. CDR1 and CDR2 from the germline V gene are SGHAT and FQNNGV. After removal of 2 bases from V and 5 bases from J, the junction contained 7 bases not matched to a gene. The CDR3 is CASSLLAGTENEQYF. As DNA, the CDR3 is TGTGCCAGCAGCTTACTAGCGGGGACCGAGAACGAGCAGTACTTC.

V is TRBV5-1 and J is TRBJ1-5; the match to TRBD1 covers 8 bases. This CDR3 comprises 17 residues. The germline V gene has CDR1 SGHRS and CDR2 YFSETQ. Unmatched junction bases numbered 15, after V lost 7 bases and J lost 3 bases. In nucleotides, the CDR3 is TGCGCCAGCGACAAAAATGGACAGGGCGCTTTCAATCAGCCCCAGCATTTT. As protein: CASDKNGQGAFNQPQHF.

This chain joins TRBV21-1 and TRBJ1-5; the D call TRBD1 from the table was never checked on the DNA. TRBV21-1 is an annotated pseudogene. This CDR3 spans 16 amino acids. The CDR3 protein is CASSRGQGAINQPQHF. Written as DNA, the CDR3 is TGTGCCAGCAGCAGAGGACAGGGGGCTATCAATCAGCCCCAGCATTTT.